This entry features one T cell receptor beta chain sequence. The antigen is not known. This sample is drawn from a study of graft-versus-host responses after intestinal transplantation. About the research overall: Multivisceral, liver-intestinal, or isolated intestinal grafts were transplanted into recipients. All of the recipients had induction that used anti-thymocyte globulin, then tacrolimus and steroids for two to four years.

Libraries were prepared by immunoSEQ multiplex PCR; TCRdb keeps only in-frame clonotypes and omits some of them. The sample has around 33,000 clones; about 95% are singletons. Study-wide results and limits: Researchers found GvH clones in recipient marrow, and some showed up first in ileum or blood. Subjects displaying graft-donor T cell macrochimerism possessed elevated graft-versus-host to host-versus-graft clonal ratios inside allografts.

This receptor was obtained from a human patient who received an intestinal transplant, so some T cells may come from the graft donor. Specimen: PBMCs, collected 16 days after intestinal transplant.

The CDR3 reads CASSFPTLPEQYF. The CDR3 coding sequence is TGTGCCAGCAGTTTCCCGACGCTACCGGAGCAGTACTTC. This sequence joins TRBV28 and TRBJ2-7; no definite D call. CDR3 size: 13 residues. Per germline, CDR1 MDHEN and CDR2 SYDVKM. V dropped 3 bases and J dropped 7 bases, with 13 bases sitting between them.